A selection of T cell receptor beta chains follows, all from one sample in a study of OX40 agonist ivuxolimab in advanced cancers. Libraries were prepared by immunoSEQ multiplex PCR; TCRdb keeps only in-frame clonotypes and omits some of them. The sample lists roughly 100,000 clones, roughly 83% seen once, with almost 1.5% in the top ten. Specimen: CD4+ or CD8+ T cells sorted from blood, collected in a trial of the OX40 agonist ivuxolimab. These receptor sequences come from an adult with an advanced solid tumor such as melanoma, head and neck, liver or kidney cancer. The CDR3 runs from the conserved cysteine through the conserved F or W. The order of the fields is J gene, D gene, V gene, clone size, CDR3 DNA, CDR3 protein. D genes are given only for firm matches. Size values are once, few and many counts, or a class for expanded clones, and some rows have none.

j_call: TRBJ1-1; d_call: NA; v_call: TRBV23-1; clone_size: NA; cdr3_nt: TGCGCCAGCACTCCAAGGGGGGGCTGGATGAACACTGAAGCTTTCTTT; cdr3_aa: CASTPRGGWMNTEAFF
j_call: TRBJ1-1; d_call: NA; v_call: TRBV25-1; clone_size: once; cdr3_nt: TGTGCCAGCAGTGAAACCAGGGGCGGGAGCACTGAAGCTTTCTTT; cdr3_aa: CASSETRGGSTEAFF
j_call: TRBJ1-1; d_call: NA; v_call: TRBV27; clone_size: NA; cdr3_nt: TGTGCCAGCAGTCGACAGATGACCAACACTGAAGCTTTCTTT; cdr3_aa: CASSRQMTNTEAFF
j_call: TRBJ2-1; d_call: TRBD2; v_call: TRBV7-9; clone_size: NA; cdr3_nt: TGTGCCAGCAGCTTAGGGGGCCTAGCGGGAATCTACAATGAGCAGTTCTTC; cdr3_aa: CASSLGGLAGIYNEQFF
j_call: TRBJ2-5; d_call: NA; v_call: TRBV7-2; clone_size: NA; cdr3_nt: TGTGCCAGCAGCTTAGCCGGACAGCGAGAGACCCAGTACTTC; cdr3_aa: CASSLAGQRETQYF
j_call: TRBJ1-1; d_call: TRBD1; v_call: TRBV19; clone_size: NA; cdr3_nt: TGTGCCAGTAGTATTGCAGGGGGCGTAATGAACACTGAAGCTTTCTTT; cdr3_aa: CASSIAGGVMNTEAFF
j_call: TRBJ2-3; d_call: TRBD2; v_call: TRBV7-3; clone_size: NA; cdr3_nt: TGTGCCAGCAGCTTCGGTGGGAGGGACACAGATACGCAGTATTTT; cdr3_aa: CASSFGGRDTDTQYF
j_call: TRBJ2-7; d_call: NA; v_call: TRBV5-8; clone_size: NA; cdr3_nt: TGTGCCAGCAGCTTGCACGGTCAGGCCTACGAGCAGTACTTC; cdr3_aa: CASSLHGQAYEQYF
j_call: TRBJ1-5; d_call: NA; v_call: TRBV6-6; clone_size: NA; cdr3_nt: TGTGCCAGCAGAAACGACGGTTGGAATCAGCCCCAGCATTTT; cdr3_aa: CASRNDGWNQPQHF
j_call: TRBJ1-4; d_call: NA; v_call: TRBV4-3; clone_size: NA; cdr3_nt: TGCGCCAGCAGCTCCTCGGGGCGCGGGGCAACTAATGAAAAACTGTTTTTT; cdr3_aa: CASSSSGRGATNEKLFF
j_call: TRBJ2-6; d_call: TRBD1; v_call: TRBV5-4; clone_size: NA; cdr3_nt: TGTGCCAGCAGCCTGGGACAGGGGGCGCGTGGGGCCAACGTCCTGACTTTC; cdr3_aa: CASSLGQGARGANVLTF
j_call: TRBJ2-1; d_call: TRBD2; v_call: TRBV5-1; clone_size: few; cdr3_nt: TGCGCCTCCCGAAAAGGGAGGGGAGGCGGTGAGCAGTTCTTC; cdr3_aa: CASRKGRGGGEQFF
j_call: TRBJ2-5; d_call: TRBD2; v_call: TRBV5-1; clone_size: NA; cdr3_nt: TGCGCCAGCAGGGCTAGCGGGATCCAAGAGACCCAGTACTTC; cdr3_aa: CASRASGIQETQYF
j_call: TRBJ2-7; d_call: TRBD2; v_call: TRBV28; clone_size: once; cdr3_nt: TGTGCCAGCAAACGCGGGAGGAACTCCTACGAGCAGTACTTC; cdr3_aa: CASKRGRNSYEQYF
j_call: TRBJ1-1; d_call: TRBD1; v_call: TRBV28; clone_size: NA; cdr3_nt: TGTGCCAGCAGTTTCTGGGGACAGAGTCGCACTGAAGCTTTCTTT; cdr3_aa: CASSFWGQSRTEAFF
j_call: TRBJ2-5; d_call: NA; v_call: TRBV18; clone_size: NA; cdr3_nt: TGTGCCAGCTCACCACGAATCGAGACCCAGTACTTC; cdr3_aa: CASSPRIETQYF
j_call: TRBJ2-7; d_call: NA; v_call: TRBV10-3; clone_size: NA; cdr3_nt: TGTGCCACATATACAAACGTTCTATCCGAGCAGTACTTC; cdr3_aa: CATYTNVLSEQYF
j_call: TRBJ1-2; d_call: NA; v_call: TRBV4-2; clone_size: NA; cdr3_nt: TGTGCCAGCAGCCAAGACAGGACCAGCTATGGCTACACCTTC; cdr3_aa: CASSQDRTSYGYTF
j_call: TRBJ1-4; d_call: NA; v_call: TRBV4-1; clone_size: NA; cdr3_nt: TGCGCCAGCAGCCAAGAACCCTTCGAAGGCCGAAAACTGTTTTTT; cdr3_aa: CASSQEPFEGRKLFF
j_call: TRBJ2-2; d_call: TRBD1; v_call: TRBV5-6; clone_size: NA; cdr3_nt: TGTGCCAGCAGCTTGCCGGGACAGGTCACCGGGGAGCTGTTTTTT; cdr3_aa: CASSLPGQVTGELFF
j_call: TRBJ2-5; d_call: TRBD1; v_call: TRBV2; clone_size: NA; cdr3_nt: TGTGCCAGCACTGACAGGGGGCTACGTCAAGAGACCCAGTACTTC; cdr3_aa: CASTDRGLRQETQYF
j_call: TRBJ1-5; d_call: NA; v_call: TRBV7-2; clone_size: few; cdr3_nt: TGTGCCAGCAGCTCGTTAGTGGGGGGCCGAAATCAGCCCCAGCATTTT; cdr3_aa: CASSSLVGGRNQPQHF
j_call: TRBJ2-3; d_call: NA; v_call: TRBV19; clone_size: NA; cdr3_nt: TGTGCCAGTAGGTCTACTAGCACAGATACGCAGTATTTT; cdr3_aa: CASRSTSTDTQYF
j_call: TRBJ1-1; d_call: NA; v_call: TRBV19; clone_size: NA; cdr3_nt: TGTGCCAGTACGCTCGTGGCCTTGAACACTGAAGCTTTCTTT; cdr3_aa: CASTLVALNTEAFF
j_call: TRBJ1-5; d_call: NA; v_call: TRBV28; clone_size: once; cdr3_nt: TGTGCCAGCAGTTTATTGCACCAGCCCCAGCATTTT; cdr3_aa: CASSLLHQPQHF
j_call: TRBJ2-7; d_call: NA; v_call: TRBV11-2; clone_size: once; cdr3_nt: TGTGCCAGCAGCAATTGGGGGTCCTACGAGCAGTACTTC; cdr3_aa: CASSNWGSYEQYF
j_call: TRBJ2-7; d_call: NA; v_call: TRBV9; clone_size: NA; cdr3_nt: TGTGCCAGCAGCGTAAGTTTTGAGGGACCCTACGAGCAGTACTTC; cdr3_aa: CASSVSFEGPYEQYF
j_call: TRBJ1-1; d_call: NA; v_call: TRBV4-3; clone_size: NA; cdr3_nt: TGCGCCAGCAGCCAAGATATGACAGGAACTGAAGCTTTCTTT; cdr3_aa: CASSQDMTGTEAFF
j_call: TRBJ2-1; d_call: NA; v_call: TRBV7-9; clone_size: NA; cdr3_nt: TGTGCCAGCAGCTTCTGGGGCTCCGAGCGGTTCTTC; cdr3_aa: CASSFWGSERFF
j_call: TRBJ2-4; d_call: TRBD1; v_call: TRBV4-3; clone_size: NA; cdr3_nt: TGCGCCAGCAGCCAAGATCTGGGGACAGGGGGGTTGGCAAAAAACATTCAGTACTTC; cdr3_aa: CASSQDLGTGGLAKNIQYF
j_call: TRBJ1-5; d_call: TRBD1; v_call: TRBV9; clone_size: few; cdr3_nt: TGTGCCAGCAGCGTGGGGACAGGGGTTAATCAGCCCCAGCATTTT; cdr3_aa: CASSVGTGVNQPQHF
j_call: TRBJ1-6; d_call: NA; v_call: TRBV7-8; clone_size: once; cdr3_nt: TGTGCCAGCAGCTCTACTGTGTTCGGGAGCTCCTATAATTCACCCCTCCACTTT; cdr3_aa: CASSSTVFGSSYNSPLHF
j_call: TRBJ2-3; d_call: TRBD2; v_call: TRBV6-6; clone_size: few; cdr3_nt: TGTGCCAGCAGACCAAGCGGGAGCACTTCAGATACGCAGTATTTT; cdr3_aa: CASRPSGSTSDTQYF
j_call: TRBJ2-4; d_call: NA; v_call: TRBV9; clone_size: NA; cdr3_nt: TGTGCCAGCAGCGTAGGCCCAGCCTCTAACATTCAGTACTTC; cdr3_aa: CASSVGPASNIQYF
j_call: TRBJ1-5; d_call: TRBD1; v_call: TRBV5-6; clone_size: NA; cdr3_nt: TGTGCCAGCAGCGGGCGGGACAGGGGACAGCAGCCCCAGCATTTT; cdr3_aa: CASSGRDRGQQPQHF
j_call: TRBJ1-2; d_call: NA; v_call: TRBV19; clone_size: NA; cdr3_nt: TGTGCCAGTAATCCAGAAACAATAGCTAACTATGGCTACACCTTC; cdr3_aa: CASNPETIANYGYTF
j_call: TRBJ1-2; d_call: TRBD1; v_call: TRBV7-9; clone_size: NA; cdr3_nt: TGTGCCAGCAGCCCGACACAGGGGGACTATGGCTACACCTTC; cdr3_aa: CASSPTQGDYGYTF
j_call: TRBJ2-7; d_call: NA; v_call: TRBV7-2; clone_size: once; cdr3_nt: TGTGCCAGCAGCTTAGGTGCGGTACGATACGAGCAGTACTTC; cdr3_aa: CASSLGAVRYEQYF
j_call: TRBJ2-5; d_call: NA; v_call: TRBV10-3; clone_size: once; cdr3_nt: TGTGCCATCAGTGAGGGCAGGGCCCAAGAGACCCAGTACTTC; cdr3_aa: CAISEGRAQETQYF
j_call: TRBJ2-1; d_call: NA; v_call: TRBV29-1; clone_size: NA; cdr3_nt: TGCAGCGTTGACGGTTTGGCCCGCCCCTACAATGAGCAGTTCTTC; cdr3_aa: CSVDGLARPYNEQFF
j_call: TRBJ2-3; d_call: TRBD2; v_call: TRBV7-2; clone_size: NA; cdr3_nt: TGTGCCAGCAGCTTAGGACTAGCGGGAGGGATGAGGGATACGCAGTATTTT; cdr3_aa: CASSLGLAGGMRDTQYF
j_call: TRBJ1-3; d_call: NA; v_call: TRBV7-9; clone_size: NA; cdr3_nt: TGTGCCAGCAGCAATACAGGGTCCTCTGGAAACACCATATATTTT; cdr3_aa: CASSNTGSSGNTIYF
j_call: TRBJ2-7; d_call: TRBD1; v_call: TRBV2; clone_size: NA; cdr3_nt: TGTGCCAGCGACAGGGGTTTCAACGAGCAGTACTTC; cdr3_aa: CASDRGFNEQYF
j_call: TRBJ1-1; d_call: NA; v_call: TRBV6-5; clone_size: NA; cdr3_nt: TGTGCCAGCAGTTACATGCAGGGTCGTGGAACTGAAGCTTTCTTT; cdr3_aa: CASSYMQGRGTEAFF
j_call: TRBJ1-1; d_call: TRBD1; v_call: TRBV7-2; clone_size: NA; cdr3_nt: TGTGCCAGCAGCGGACAGGGAATGAACACTGAAGCTTTCTTT; cdr3_aa: CASSGQGMNTEAFF
j_call: TRBJ1-1; d_call: NA; v_call: TRBV28; clone_size: NA; cdr3_nt: TGTGCCAGCAGTTCCCCGGGGACGGCGAACACTGAAGCTTTCTTT; cdr3_aa: CASSSPGTANTEAFF
j_call: TRBJ1-2; d_call: NA; v_call: TRBV2; clone_size: NA; cdr3_nt: TGTGCCAGCAGCGGGGTTTATGGCTACACCTTC; cdr3_aa: CASSGVYGYTF
j_call: TRBJ2-6; d_call: NA; v_call: TRBV5-1; clone_size: NA; cdr3_nt: TGCGCCAGCAGCCCGCGGATATCTGGGGCCAACGTCCTGACTTTC; cdr3_aa: CASSPRISGANVLTF
j_call: TRBJ2-7; d_call: NA; v_call: TRBV4-2; clone_size: NA; cdr3_nt: TGTGCCAGCAGCCAAGCGGGCCGGGGCGAGTCCTACGAGCAGTACTTC; cdr3_aa: CASSQAGRGESYEQYF
j_call: TRBJ1-4; d_call: TRBD1; v_call: TRBV5-5; clone_size: NA; cdr3_nt: TGTGCCAGCAGCATAGGGACAGCTCAACTAATTGGGGGACTGTTTTTT; cdr3_aa: CASSIGTAQLIGGLFF
j_call: TRBJ1-6; d_call: NA; v_call: TRBV11-1; clone_size: few; cdr3_nt: TGTGCCAGCAGCCTTCAGGGGAGGCGATCACCCCTCCACTTT; cdr3_aa: CASSLQGRRSPLHF
j_call: TRBJ2-7; d_call: TRBD1; v_call: TRBV29-1; clone_size: few; cdr3_nt: TGCAGCGGGGGAACCGGGACAGGGAACGAGCAGTACTTC; cdr3_aa: CSGGTGTGNEQYF
j_call: TRBJ2-3; d_call: TRBD1; v_call: TRBV19; clone_size: NA; cdr3_nt: TGTGCCAGTAGTAAACAAGGGGGCCTTGGGCGCACAGATACGCAGTATTTT; cdr3_aa: CASSKQGGLGRTDTQYF